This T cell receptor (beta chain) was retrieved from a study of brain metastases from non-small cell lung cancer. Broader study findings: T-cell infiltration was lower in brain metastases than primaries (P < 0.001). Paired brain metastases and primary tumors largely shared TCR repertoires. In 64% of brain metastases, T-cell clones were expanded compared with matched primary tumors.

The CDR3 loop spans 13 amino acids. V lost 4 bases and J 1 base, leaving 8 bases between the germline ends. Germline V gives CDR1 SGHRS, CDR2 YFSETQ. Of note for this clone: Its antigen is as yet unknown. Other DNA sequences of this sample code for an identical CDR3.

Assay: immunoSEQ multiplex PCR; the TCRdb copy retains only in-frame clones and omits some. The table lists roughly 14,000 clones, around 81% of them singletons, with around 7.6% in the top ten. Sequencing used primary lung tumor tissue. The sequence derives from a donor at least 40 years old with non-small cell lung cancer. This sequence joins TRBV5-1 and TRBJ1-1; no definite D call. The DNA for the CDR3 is TGCGCCAGCAGCCTCGCAGAGAACACTGAAGCTTTCTTT. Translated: CASSLAENTEAFF. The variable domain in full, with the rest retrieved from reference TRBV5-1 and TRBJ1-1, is KAGVTQTPRYLIKTRGQQVTLSCSPISGHRSVSWYQQTPGQGLQFLFEYFSETQRNKGNFPGRFSGRQFSNSRSEMNVSTLELGDSALYLCASSLAENTEAFFGQGTRLTVV.